A single sample gave rise to the 17 T cell receptor beta chains below, sequenced in a study of a mutant IDH1 vaccine in newly diagnosed glioma. Their cognate antigens are unknown. The table came from immunoSEQ multiplex PCR; TCRdb's copy has only in-frame clones and leaves some out. The sample contains tens of thousands of clones, 81% of which appear only once. The time point was: week 35, safety follow-up. The content of each vaccine dose was 300 ug of mutant IDH1 20-mer peptide, and topical imiquimod accompanied it. The source material was PBMCs, sampled from a glioma patient whose treatment included an IDH1 peptide vaccine. These TCRs come from a man aged 35 to 55 with glioma.

CDR3 region: CASSLGLTYEQYF. The CDR3 DNA reads as TGTGCCAGCAGCCTCGGACTGACCTACGAGCAGTACTTC. The gene calls are TRBV28 and TRBJ2-7, with a possible D match to TRBD2 (5 bases). The CDR3 covers 13 residues. V gave up 6 bases and J gave up 2 bases, with 11 bases separating them. The germline gives CDR1 MDHEN, CDR2 SYDVKM.

The rearrangement links TRBV9 to TRBJ2-1; 8 bases are shared with TRBD2. Germline V lookup: CDR1 SGDLS, CDR2 YYNGEE. CDR3 size: 15 residues. V shed 0 bases, J shed 4 bases, and the junction held 3 bases outside the gene matches. CDR3 in DNA: TGTGCCAGCAGCGTAGCGGGGGGGCGGTACAATGAGCAGTTCTTC. Amino acids: CASSVAGGRYNEQFF. Supplemented by reference TRBV9 and TRBJ2-1, the full variable domain reads DSGVTQTPKHLITATGQRVTLRCSPRSGDLSVYWYQQSLDQGLQFLIQYYNGEERAKGNILERFSAQQFPDLHSELNLSSLELGDSALYFCASSVAGGRYNEQFFGPGTRLTVL.

This rearrangement joins TRBV11-2 to TRBJ2-7, with a possible D match to TRBD2 (5 bases). V was clipped by 0 bases and J by 3 bases, with 18 bases between them. Germline V CDR1 and CDR2: SGHAT, FQNNGV. The CDR3 runs to 17 residues. The CDR3 sequence is CASSLDESLAGYYEQYF. For the CDR3, the DNA is TGTGCCAGCAGCTTAGACGAGAGCCTTGCGGGTTACTACGAGCAGTACTTC.

CDR3 DNA sequence: TGTGCCAGCAGCCCCCTGTCCCCGAGCACAGATACGCAGTATTTT. Translation gives CASSPLSPSTDTQYF. V usage is TRBV28 and J usage is TRBJ2-3, with no clear D. There are 15 residues in the CDR3. CDR1 is MDHEN, CDR2 SYDVKM, per germline. Trimming removed 6 bases at V and 0 bases at J, with 13 bases between.

The chain employs TRBV7-6 and TRBJ1-2; perhaps TRBD1 as D (6 bases). Germline V gene lookup returns CDR1 SGHVS and CDR2 FNYEAQ. This CDR3 has 12 amino acids. Trimming left V 1 base short and J 14 bases short, with 14 bases between. The CDR3 bases are TGTGCCAGCAGCTTAGGGGTTGGGGGCGAAACCTTC. Its translation: CASSLGVGGETF.

This chain joins TRBV5-1 and TRBJ2-5; D not resolved. The V end was cut by 5 bases, the J end by 4 bases, with 12 bases between. Germline lookup yields CDR1 SGHRS and CDR2 YFSETQ. This CDR3 is 13 amino acids long. CDR3 amino acids: CASSFQAVETQYF. The DNA of the CDR3 is TGCGCCAGCAGTTTTCAGGCGGTAGAGACCCAGTACTTC.

The CDR3, as DNA: TGTGCCAGCAGCTGGCCGACACAGGGCGGCGGGAGCACCGGGGAGCTGTTTTTT. This translates into CASSWPTQGGGSTGELFF. The chain has TRBV7-2 and TRBJ2-2; tentative D call: TRBD2 (7 bases). CDR3 length: 18 residues. Trimming removed 4 bases from V and 4 bases from J, with 22 bases in between. Germline lookup yields CDR1 SGHTA and CDR2 FQGNSA.

The chain is built from TRBV7-2 and TRBJ2-3; no firm D call. The CDR3 sequence is 15 residues long. The germline CDR1 and CDR2 sequences are SGHTA and FQGNSA. Deletions cut 1 base from V and 0 bases from J, with 8 bases between. For the CDR3, the DNA is TGTGCCAGCAGCTTAGAAGTACATAGCACAGATACGCAGTATTTT. This gives the protein CASSLEVHSTDTQYF.

The genes are TRBV9 and TRBJ2-5; no definite D call. Germline values: CDR1 SGDLS, CDR2 YYNGEE. The length of the CDR3 is 14 residues. Trimming cost V 0 bases and J 4 bases, with 10 bases left between them. This CDR3 is CASSVGPQGETQYF. DNA of the CDR3: TGTGCCAGCAGCGTAGGGCCGCAAGGAGAGACCCAGTACTTC.

Only one count was recorded for this clone. The DNA for the CDR3 is TGTGCCAGCAGCCAAGGAGCATCCTACGAGCAGTACTTC. This codes for CASSQGASYEQYF. The J gene is TRBJ2-7, the V gene TRBV5-4, with D unresolved. This CDR3 contains 13 residues. CDR1 is SGHNT, CDR2 YYREEE, per germline (reference sequence). V gave up 4 bases and J gave up 1 base, with 9 bases separating them.

This sequence joins TRBV4-2 and TRBJ2-2, with 14 nucleotides matching TRBD2. The junction had 4 bases not matched to a gene; V was cut back by 4 bases and J by 0 bases. CDR1 is LGHNA, CDR2 YNFKEQ, per germline. The CDR3 extends over 18 amino acids. CDR3 in amino acids: CASSPGLAGGPNTGELFF. CDR3 sequence (DNA): TGTGCCAGCAGCCCAGGACTAGCGGGGGGTCCGAACACCGGGGAGCTGTTTTTT.

A note on this clone: Sequence at one end of the junction differs from germline and may be a read error. J is TRBJ2-5 and V is TRBV7-7, with a tentative D call TRBD1 (5 bases). CDR1 and CDR2 (germline): SSHAT, FNYEAQ (reference sequence). This CDR3 has 13 amino acids. The CDR3 sequence is CASSLAPGQTQYF. The CDR3, as DNA: TGTGCTAGCAGCTTAGCCCCAGGGCAGACCCAGTACTTC.

The J gene is TRBJ2-1, the V gene TRBV9; TRBD2 matches at 8 bases. CDR1 and CDR2 from the germline V gene are SGDLS and YYNGEE. V trimming: 4 bases; J trimming: 4 bases; junction bases outside the gene matches: 13. The CDR3 sequence is 17 residues long. DNA for the CDR3: TGTGCCAGCAGCCCAGCTCGGTCTAGCGGGCGGTACAATGAGCAGTTCTTC. Translation gives CASSPARSSGRYNEQFF.

This clone was found once. This sequence joins TRBV19 and TRBJ2-7, with TRBD2 matching 11 bases. Germline V lookup: CDR1 LNHDA, CDR2 SQIVND (reference sequence). J gave up 6 bases and V 8 bases, and 9 bases lay outside the gene matches. The CDR3 is made up of 14 amino acids. The CDR3 DNA reads as TGTGCCAGTTGTCTGACTAGCGGGGTACCCGAGCAGTACTTC. Its translation: CASCLTSGVPEQYF.

This sequence joins TRBV5-6 and TRBJ2-7, with D possibly TRBD1 on 6 matching bases. The CDR3 is 12 amino acids. CDR1 SGHDT and CDR2 YYEEEE come from the germline V gene. V was pared by 4 bases and J by 6 bases, with 11 bases between. The CDR3, as DNA: TGTGCCAGCAGCCCCACAGGGCTCGAGCAGTACTTC. Translation: CASSPTGLEQYF.

The chain employs TRBV2 and TRBJ2-2; maybe TRBD1 (6 bases). The CDR3 spans 14 residues. The germline V gene has CDR1 SNHLY and CDR2 FYNNEI. Trimming removed 6 bases at V and 2 bases at J, with 10 bases between. CDR3 protein: CASRRTENTGELFF. CDR3 bases: TGTGCCAGCAGAAGGACAGAAAACACCGGGGAGCTGTTTTTT.

J is TRBJ1-2 and V is TRBV4-1; D is uncertain. The germline gives CDR1 MGHRA, CDR2 YSYEKL. V lost 4 bases and J 2 bases, leaving 14 bases between the germline ends. The CDR3 loop spans 15 amino acids. The CDR3 DNA is TGCGCCAGCAGCCCTTTCGAGAGACAAAACTATGGCTACACCTTC. It specifies CASSPFERQNYGYTF.